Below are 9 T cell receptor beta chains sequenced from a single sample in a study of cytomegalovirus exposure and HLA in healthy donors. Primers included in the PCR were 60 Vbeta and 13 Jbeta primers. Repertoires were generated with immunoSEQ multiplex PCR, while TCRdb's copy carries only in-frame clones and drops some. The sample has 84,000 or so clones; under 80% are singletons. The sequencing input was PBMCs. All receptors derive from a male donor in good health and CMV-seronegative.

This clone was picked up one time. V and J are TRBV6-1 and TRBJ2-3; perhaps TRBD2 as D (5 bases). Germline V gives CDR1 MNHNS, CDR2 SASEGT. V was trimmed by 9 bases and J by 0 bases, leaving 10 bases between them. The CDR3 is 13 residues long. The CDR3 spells CASRETSTDTQYF. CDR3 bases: TGTGCCAGTCGGGAAACAAGCACAGATACGCAGTATTTT.

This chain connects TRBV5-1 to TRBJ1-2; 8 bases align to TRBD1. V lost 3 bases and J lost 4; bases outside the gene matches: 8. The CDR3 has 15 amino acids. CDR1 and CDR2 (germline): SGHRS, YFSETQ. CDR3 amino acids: CASSSTGGNRYGYTF. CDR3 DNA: TGCGCCAGCAGCTCTACAGGGGGTAATCGCTATGGCTACACCTTC.

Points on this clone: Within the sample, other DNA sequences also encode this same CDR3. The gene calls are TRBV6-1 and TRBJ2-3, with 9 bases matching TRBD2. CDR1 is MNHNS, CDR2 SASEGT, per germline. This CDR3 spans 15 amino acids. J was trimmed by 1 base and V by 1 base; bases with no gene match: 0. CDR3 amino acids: CASSEERGGTDTQYF. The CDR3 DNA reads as TGTGCCAGCAGTGAAGAGCGGGGGGGCACAGATACGCAGTATTTT.

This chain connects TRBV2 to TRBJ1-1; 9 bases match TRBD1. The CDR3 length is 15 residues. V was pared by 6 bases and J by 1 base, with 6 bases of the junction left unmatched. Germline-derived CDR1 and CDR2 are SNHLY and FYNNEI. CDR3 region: CASSLQGAGNTEAFF. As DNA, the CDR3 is TGTGCCAGCAGCCTACAGGGGGCGGGGAACACTGAAGCTTTCTTT.

The CDR3 sequence: CASSFNQPQHF. CDR3 nucleotides: TGTGCCAGCAGCTTTAATCAGCCCCAGCATTTT. The chain is built from TRBV28 and TRBJ1-5, with no clear D. With 6 bases removed from V and 4 bases from J, the gap between germline ends came to 4 bases. Germline CDR1 and CDR2: MDHEN and SYDVKM. The CDR3 consists of 11 residues.

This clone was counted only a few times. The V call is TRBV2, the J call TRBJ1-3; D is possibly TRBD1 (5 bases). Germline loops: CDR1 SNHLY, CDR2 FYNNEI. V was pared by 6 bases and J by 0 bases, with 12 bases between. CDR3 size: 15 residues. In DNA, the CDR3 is TGTGCCAGCAGCGTTGCGGGGCTCTCTGGAAACACCATATATTTT. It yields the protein CASSVAGLSGNTIYF. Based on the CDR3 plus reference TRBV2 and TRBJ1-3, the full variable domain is EPEVTQTPSHQVTQMGQEVILRCVPISNHLYFYWYRQILGQKVEFLVSFYNNEISEKSEIFDDQFSVERPDGSNFTLKIRSTKLEDSAMYFCASSVAGLSGNTIYFGEGSWLTVV.

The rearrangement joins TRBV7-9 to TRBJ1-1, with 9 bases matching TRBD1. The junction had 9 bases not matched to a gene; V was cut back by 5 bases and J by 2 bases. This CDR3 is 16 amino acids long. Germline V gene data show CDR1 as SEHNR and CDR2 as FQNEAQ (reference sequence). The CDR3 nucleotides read TGTGCCAGCAGCCCGCCCGGGACAGGGCCCAACACTGAAGCTTTCTTT. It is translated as CASSPPGTGPNTEAFF.

CDR3 protein: CASSLEGTGLEQYF. The CDR3 region has the DNA TGTGCCAGCAGTTTAGAAGGGACAGGGCTCGAGCAGTACTTC. The V call is TRBV27, the J call TRBJ2-5; 9 positions match TRBD1. The last part of the DNA fits TRBJ2-7 better; the J call may be wrong. CDR1 and CDR2 (germline): MNHEY, SMNVEV (reference sequence). The CDR3 extends over 14 amino acids.

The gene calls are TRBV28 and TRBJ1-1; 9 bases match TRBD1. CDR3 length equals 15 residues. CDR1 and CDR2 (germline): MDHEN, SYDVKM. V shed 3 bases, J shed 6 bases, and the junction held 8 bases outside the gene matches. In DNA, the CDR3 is TGTGCCAGCAGTTTCCCGGGACAGGGAAAAGCTGAAGCTTTCTTT. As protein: CASSFPGQGKAEAFF.